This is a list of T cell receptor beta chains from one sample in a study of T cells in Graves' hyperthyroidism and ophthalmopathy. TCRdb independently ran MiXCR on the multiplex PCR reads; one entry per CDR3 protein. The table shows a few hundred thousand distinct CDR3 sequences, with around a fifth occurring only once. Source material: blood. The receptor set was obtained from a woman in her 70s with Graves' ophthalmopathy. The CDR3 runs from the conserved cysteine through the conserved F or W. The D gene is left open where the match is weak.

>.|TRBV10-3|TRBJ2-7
CAIKSSTYEQYF
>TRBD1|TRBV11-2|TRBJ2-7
CASSTGGNEQYF
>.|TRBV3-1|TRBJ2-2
CASSHLNTGELFF
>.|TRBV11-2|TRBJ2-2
CASSLSPPIGQTGGELFF
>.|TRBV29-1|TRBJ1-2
CSVEQINYGYTF
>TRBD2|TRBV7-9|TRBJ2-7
CASSLYPAGPHEQYF
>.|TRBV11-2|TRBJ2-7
CASSPRQGQPLYEQYF
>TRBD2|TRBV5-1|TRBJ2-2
CASSLTGLAEYTGELFF
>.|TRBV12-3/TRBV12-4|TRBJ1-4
CASRPTGPNEKLFF
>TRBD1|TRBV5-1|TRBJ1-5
CASSSGQGFNQPQHF
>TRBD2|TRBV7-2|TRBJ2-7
CASSFRGLAGTLSYEQYF
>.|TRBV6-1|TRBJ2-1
CASSDPQRSSYNEQFF
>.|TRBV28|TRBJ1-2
CASSTRDFYGYTF
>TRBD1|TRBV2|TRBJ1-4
CASIREQGSNEKLFF
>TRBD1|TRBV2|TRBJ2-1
CASEGDRVNEQFF
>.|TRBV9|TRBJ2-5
CASSPWGSQETQYF
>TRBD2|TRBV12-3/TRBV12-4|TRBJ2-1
CASSPRAGEFNEQFF
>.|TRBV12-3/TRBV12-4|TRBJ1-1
CASSLGVPGDTEAFF
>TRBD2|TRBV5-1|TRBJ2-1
CASSSGTSGYKQFF
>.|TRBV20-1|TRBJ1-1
CSARTAQGYTEAFF
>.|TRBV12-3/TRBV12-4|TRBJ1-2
CASRGLGHYGYTF
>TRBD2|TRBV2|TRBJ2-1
CASSLSGSRYNEQFF
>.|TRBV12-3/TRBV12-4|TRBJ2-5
CASSLRARGTQYF
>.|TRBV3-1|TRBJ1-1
CASSGLVGNTEAFF
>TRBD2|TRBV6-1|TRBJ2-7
CATRPRSGSGEQYF
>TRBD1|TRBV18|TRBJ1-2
CASSPPGQGFNGYTF
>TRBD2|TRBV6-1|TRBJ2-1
CASSWRGTSSYNEQFF
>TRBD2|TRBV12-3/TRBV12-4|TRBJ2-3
CASSLMSGRARLSFLTDTQYF
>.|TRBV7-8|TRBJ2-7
CASSLGGGGNEQYF
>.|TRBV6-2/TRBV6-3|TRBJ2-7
CASTHPLFYEQYF
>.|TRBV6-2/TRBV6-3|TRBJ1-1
CASSYPRTEAFF
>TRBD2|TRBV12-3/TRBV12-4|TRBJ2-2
CASSLSGLAGLTTGELFF
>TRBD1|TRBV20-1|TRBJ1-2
CSRPGQGSYGYTF
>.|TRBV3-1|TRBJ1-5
CASSQGGRVYQPQHF
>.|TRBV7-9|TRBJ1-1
CASSSTGGTGYAFF
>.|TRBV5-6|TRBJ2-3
CASTSSGSTDTQYF
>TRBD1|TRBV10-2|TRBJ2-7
CASWTGGREQYF
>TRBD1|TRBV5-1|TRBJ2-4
CASSLVGQDLAKNIQYF
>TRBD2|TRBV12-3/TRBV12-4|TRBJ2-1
CASRNSGRQHEQFF